This T cell receptor (beta chain) was recorded in a study of tumor-infiltrating lymphocytes in primary liver carcinoma. Unsorted bulk tissue of about 18-34 mg yielded co-extracted RNA and DNA. Using a constant-region primer together with ProtoScript II reverse transcriptase, TCR beta cDNA was made from around 0.55 ug of total RNA. Modified slightly, ARM-PCR produced TCR beta libraries over three nested multiplex PCR rounds. TRBV1-TRBV30 forward and Cbeta reverse primers drove the first two approximately 10-cycle rounds. TCRdb called the multiplex PCR reads again in MiXCR, with one record for every CDR3 protein. The data show more than 30,000 distinct CDR3 sequences, 60% to 85% seen once. Germline CDR1 is LNHDA and CDR2 is SQIVND (reference sequence). There are 16 residues in the CDR3. This clonotype was found many times. Just one base apart from a much larger clone, this may be a read error.

This chain connects TRBV19 to TRBJ1-1, with TRBD1 matching 10 bases. The sequencing sample was made of liver tumor tissue from sampling region 5. Subset of the sample: tumor region T5, tumor centre. The TCR originated in a man in his forties with primary liver carcinoma and hepatitis B virus infection. The CDR3: CGSSILGQGMNTEAFF. In DNA, the CDR3 is TGTGGCAGTAGTATCCTGGGACAGGGGATGAACACTGAAGCTTTCTTT.